The sample holds many counts of the clone carrying this T cell receptor beta chain. Its antigen is currently unknown. The germline V gene encodes CDR1 SQVTM and CDR2 ANQGSEA. The J segment lost 6 bases and the V segment lost 1 base, leaving 12 bases of the junction unmatched. CDR3 length equals 15 residues. The library was built from 400 ng RNA with molecular barcoded adaptors for alpha/delta and beta/gamma chains. MiXCR, applied by TCRdb to the reads, yields one record per CDR3 protein. Altogether tens of thousands of distinct CDR3 sequences are present, 20% to 25% being singletons, with the ten largest covering about 17%. The sample comes from a study of read filtering for tumor transcriptome and immune sequencing. Turning to the study itself: Transcriptome libraries were built from DNase-treated RNA. IR-seq gave about 3.5 to 10.27 million TCR reads per sample; RNA-seq gave roughly 80 to 1273. The study's findings and limits: Without single-read clonotypes, shared clonotype proportions correlated more between IR-seq and RNA-seq.

Sequenced sample: a population of CD138-negative cells sorted from bone marrow. The source of this sequence is a donor at least 40 years old with multiple myeloma. The V gene is TRBV29-1, the J gene TRBJ2-7, with TRBD1 matching over 7 bases. The chain's CDR3 is CSVEGLKGASREQYF. As DNA, the CDR3 is TGCAGCGTTGAAGGGTTAAAGGGGGCTTCGCGCGAGCAGTACTTC.